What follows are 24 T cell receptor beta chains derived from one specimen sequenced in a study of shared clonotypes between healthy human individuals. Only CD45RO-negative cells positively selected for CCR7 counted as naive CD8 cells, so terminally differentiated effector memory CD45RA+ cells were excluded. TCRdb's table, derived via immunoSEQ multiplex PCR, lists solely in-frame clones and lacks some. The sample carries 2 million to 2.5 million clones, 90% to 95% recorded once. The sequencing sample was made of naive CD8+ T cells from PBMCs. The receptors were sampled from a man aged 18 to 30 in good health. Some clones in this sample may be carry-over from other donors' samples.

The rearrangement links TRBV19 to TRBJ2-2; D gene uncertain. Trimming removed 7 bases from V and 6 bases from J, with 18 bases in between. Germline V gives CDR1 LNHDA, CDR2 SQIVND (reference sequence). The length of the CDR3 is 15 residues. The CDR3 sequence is CASTRPDEDPGELFF. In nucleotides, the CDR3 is TGTGCCAGTACCCGGCCGGATGAGGACCCCGGGGAGCTGTTTTTT.

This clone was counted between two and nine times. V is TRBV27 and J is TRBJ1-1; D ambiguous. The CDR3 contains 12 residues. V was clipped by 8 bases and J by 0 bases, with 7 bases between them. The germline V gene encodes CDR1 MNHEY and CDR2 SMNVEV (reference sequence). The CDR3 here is CASRRLNTEAFF. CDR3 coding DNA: TGTGCCAGCCGGAGACTGAACACTGAAGCTTTCTTT.

In nucleotides, the CDR3 is TGTGCCACCAGCCTCCCCCAGCATCGGGCTAGGTACAATGAGCAGTTCTTC. This translates into CATSLPQHRARYNEQFF. This chain connects TRBV15 to TRBJ2-1; D remains ambiguous. Germline CDR1 and CDR2: LNHNV and YYDKDF (reference sequence). CDR3 length: 17 residues. Trimming cost V 5 bases and J 4 bases, with 21 bases left between them.

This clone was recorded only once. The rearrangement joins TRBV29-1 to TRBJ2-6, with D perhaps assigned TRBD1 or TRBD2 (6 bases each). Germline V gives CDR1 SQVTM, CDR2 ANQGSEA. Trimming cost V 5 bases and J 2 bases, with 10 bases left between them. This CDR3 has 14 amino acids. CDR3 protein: CSVLGGTGANVLTF. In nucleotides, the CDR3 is TGCAGCGTTTTGGGGGGCACTGGGGCCAACGTCCTGACTTTC.

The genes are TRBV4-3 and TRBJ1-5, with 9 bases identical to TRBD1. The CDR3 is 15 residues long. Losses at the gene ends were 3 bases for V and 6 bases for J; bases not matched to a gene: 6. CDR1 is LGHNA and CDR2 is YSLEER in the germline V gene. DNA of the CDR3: TGCGCCAGCAGCCAGGGGACAGGGCTTTCTCAGCCCCAGCATTTT. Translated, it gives CASSQGTGLSQPQHF.

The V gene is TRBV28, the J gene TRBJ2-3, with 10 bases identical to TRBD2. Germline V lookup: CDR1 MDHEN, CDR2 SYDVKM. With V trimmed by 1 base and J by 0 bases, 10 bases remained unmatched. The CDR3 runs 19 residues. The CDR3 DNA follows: TGTGCCAGCAGTTTATCCTATGGACTAGCGGAGACTAGCACAGATACGCAGTATTTT. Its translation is CASSLSYGLAETSTDTQYF. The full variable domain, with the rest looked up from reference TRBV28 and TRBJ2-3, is DVKVTQSSRYLVKRTGEKVFLECVQDMDHENMFWYRQDPGLGLRLIYFSYDVKMKEKGDIPEGYSVSREKKERFSLILESASTNQTSMYLCASSLSYGLAETSTDTQYFGPGTRLTVL.

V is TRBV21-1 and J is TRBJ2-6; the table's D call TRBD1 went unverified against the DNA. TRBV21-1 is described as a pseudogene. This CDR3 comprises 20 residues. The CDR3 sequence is CASSKANAGQGPSGANVLTF. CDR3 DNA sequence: TGTGCCAGCAGCAAAGCGAATGCGGGACAGGGACCCTCTGGGGCCAACGTCCTGACTTTC.

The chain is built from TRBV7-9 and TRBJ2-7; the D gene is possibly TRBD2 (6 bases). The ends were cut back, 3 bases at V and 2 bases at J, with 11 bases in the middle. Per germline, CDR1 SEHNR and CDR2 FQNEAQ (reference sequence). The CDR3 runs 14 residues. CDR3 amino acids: CASSFSGRPYEQYF. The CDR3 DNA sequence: TGTGCCAGCAGCTTTAGCGGAAGACCCTACGAGCAGTACTTC.

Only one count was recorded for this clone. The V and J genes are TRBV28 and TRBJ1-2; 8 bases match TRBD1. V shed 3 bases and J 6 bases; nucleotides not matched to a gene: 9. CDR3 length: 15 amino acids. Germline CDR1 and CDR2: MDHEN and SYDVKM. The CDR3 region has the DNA TGTGCCAGCAGTTTGGCTGCAGGGGGCGTTGATGGCTACACCTTC. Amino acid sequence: CASSLAAGGVDGYTF.

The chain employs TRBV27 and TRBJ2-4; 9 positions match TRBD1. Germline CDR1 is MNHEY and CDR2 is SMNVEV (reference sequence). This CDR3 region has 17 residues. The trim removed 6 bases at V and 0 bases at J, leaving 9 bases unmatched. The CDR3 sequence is CASSPGQGNLAKNIQYF. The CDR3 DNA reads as TGTGCCAGCAGCCCAGGACAGGGGAACCTAGCCAAAAACATTCAGTACTTC.

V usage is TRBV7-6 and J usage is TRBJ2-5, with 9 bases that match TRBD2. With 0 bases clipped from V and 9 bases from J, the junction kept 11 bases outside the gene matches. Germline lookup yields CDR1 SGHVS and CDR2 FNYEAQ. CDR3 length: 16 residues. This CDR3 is CASSLARREGLGSQYF. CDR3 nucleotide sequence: TGTGCCAGCAGCTTAGCACGGCGGGAGGGCCTCGGGTCCCAGTACTTC.

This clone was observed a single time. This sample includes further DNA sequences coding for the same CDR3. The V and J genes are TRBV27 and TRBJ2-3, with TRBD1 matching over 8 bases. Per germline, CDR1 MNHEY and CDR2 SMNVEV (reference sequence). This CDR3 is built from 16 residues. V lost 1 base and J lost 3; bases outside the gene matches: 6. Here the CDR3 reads CASSLLRTGSTDTQYF. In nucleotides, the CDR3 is TGTGCCAGCAGTTTATTAAGGACAGGGTCGACAGATACGCAGTATTTT.

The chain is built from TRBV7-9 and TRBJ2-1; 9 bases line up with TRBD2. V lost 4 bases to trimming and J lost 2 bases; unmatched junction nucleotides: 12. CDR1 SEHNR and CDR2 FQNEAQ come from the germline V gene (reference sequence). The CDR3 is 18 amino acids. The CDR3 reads CASSSRMAGGPPYNEQFF. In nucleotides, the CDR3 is TGTGCCAGCAGCTCCCGTATGGCGGGAGGGCCGCCCTACAATGAGCAGTTCTTC. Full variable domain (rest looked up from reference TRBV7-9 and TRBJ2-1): DTGVSQNPRHKITKRGQNVTFRCDPISEHNRLYWYRQTLGQGPEFLTYFQNEAQLEKSRLLSDRFSAERPKGSFSTLEIQRTEQGDSAMYLCASSSRMAGGPPYNEQFFGPGTRLTVL.

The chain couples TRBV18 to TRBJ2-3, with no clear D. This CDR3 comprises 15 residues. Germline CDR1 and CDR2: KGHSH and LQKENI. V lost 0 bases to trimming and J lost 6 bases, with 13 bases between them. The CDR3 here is CASSPPGIGMDTQYF. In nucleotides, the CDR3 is TGTGCCAGCTCACCACCGGGAATAGGAATGGATACGCAGTATTTT. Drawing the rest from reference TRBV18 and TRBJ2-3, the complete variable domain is NAGVMQNPRHLVRRRGQEARLRCSPMKGHSHVYWYRQLPEEGLKFMVYLQKENIIDESGMPKERFSAEFPKEGPSILRIQQVVRGDSAAYFCASSPPGIGMDTQYFGPGTRLTVL.

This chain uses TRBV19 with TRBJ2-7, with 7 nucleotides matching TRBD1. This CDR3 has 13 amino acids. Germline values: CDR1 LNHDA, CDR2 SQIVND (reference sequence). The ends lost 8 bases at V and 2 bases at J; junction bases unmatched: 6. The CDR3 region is CASSGTEAYEQYF. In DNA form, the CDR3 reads TGTGCCAGTTCCGGGACAGAGGCCTACGAGCAGTACTTC.

The CDR3 here is CASSFRLAGSYEQYF. In DNA form, the CDR3 reads TGTGCCAGCAGTTTTCGACTAGCGGGGTCCTACGAGCAGTACTTC. This chain uses TRBV27 with TRBJ2-7, with TRBD2 matching over 11 bases. This CDR3 has 15 residues. Germline V gene data show CDR1 as MNHEY and CDR2 as SMNVEV (reference sequence). Unmatched junction bases numbered 2, after V lost 3 bases and J lost 1 base.

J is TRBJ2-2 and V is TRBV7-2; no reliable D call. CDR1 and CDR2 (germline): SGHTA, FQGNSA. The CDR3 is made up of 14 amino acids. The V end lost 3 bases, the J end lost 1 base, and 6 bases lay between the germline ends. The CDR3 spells CASSFGRNTGELFF. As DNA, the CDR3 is TGTGCCAGCAGCTTCGGACGGAACACCGGGGAGCTGTTTTTT.

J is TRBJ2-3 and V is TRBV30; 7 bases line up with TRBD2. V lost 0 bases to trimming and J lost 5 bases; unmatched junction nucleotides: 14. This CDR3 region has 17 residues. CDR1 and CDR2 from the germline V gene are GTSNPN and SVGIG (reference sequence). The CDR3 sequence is CAWSVSPRGSMGDTQYF. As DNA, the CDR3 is TGTGCCTGGAGTGTATCCCCGCGGGGGTCGATGGGAGATACGCAGTATTTT.

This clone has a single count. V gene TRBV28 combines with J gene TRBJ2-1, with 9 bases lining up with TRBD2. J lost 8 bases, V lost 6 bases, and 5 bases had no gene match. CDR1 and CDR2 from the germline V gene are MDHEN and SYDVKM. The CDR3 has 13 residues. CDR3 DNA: TGTGCCAGCAGGTTGGCGGGAGGGGATGAGCAGTTCTTC. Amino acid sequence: CASRLAGGDEQFF. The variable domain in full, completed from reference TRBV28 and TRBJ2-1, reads DVKVTQSSRYLVKRTGEKVFLECVQDMDHENMFWYRQDPGLGLRLIYFSYDVKMKEKGDIPEGYSVSREKKERFSLILESASTNQTSMYLCASRLAGGDEQFFGPGTRLTVL.

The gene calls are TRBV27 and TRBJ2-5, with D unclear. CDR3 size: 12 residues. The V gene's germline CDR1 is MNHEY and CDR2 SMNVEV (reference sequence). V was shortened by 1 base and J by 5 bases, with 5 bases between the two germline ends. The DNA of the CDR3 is TGTGCCAGCAGTTTATTCGGGGAGACCCAGTACTTC. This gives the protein CASSLFGETQYF.

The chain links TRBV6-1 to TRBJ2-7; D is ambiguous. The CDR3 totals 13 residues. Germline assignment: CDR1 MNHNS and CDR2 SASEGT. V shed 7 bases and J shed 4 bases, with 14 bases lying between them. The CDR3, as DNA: TGTGCCAGCACGATTCTACCGAAATACGAGCAGTACTTC. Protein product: CASTILPKYEQYF.

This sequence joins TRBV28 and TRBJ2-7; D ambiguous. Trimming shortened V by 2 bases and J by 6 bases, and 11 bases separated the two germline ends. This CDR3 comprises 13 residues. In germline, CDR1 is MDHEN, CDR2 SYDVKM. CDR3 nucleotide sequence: TGTGCCAGCAGTTTAAGATGGGCTTCCGAGCAGTACTTC. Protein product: CASSLRWASEQYF.

CDR3 region: CASSLPTGNNQPQHF. The CDR3 coding sequence is TGTGCCAGCAGCTTGCCGACAGGGAACAATCAGCCCCAGCATTTT. The gene calls are TRBV5-8 and TRBJ1-5, with 7 bases that match TRBD1. This CDR3 is 15 amino acids long. V was pared by 1 base and J by 3 bases, with 4 bases of the junction left unmatched. Germline CDR1 and CDR2: SGHTS and YDEGEE.

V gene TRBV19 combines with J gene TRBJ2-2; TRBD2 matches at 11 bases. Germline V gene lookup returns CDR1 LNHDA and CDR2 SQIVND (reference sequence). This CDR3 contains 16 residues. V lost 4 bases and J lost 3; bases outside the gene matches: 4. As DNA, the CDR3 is TGTGCCAGTAGTACGGGACTAGCGGCCTACACCGGGGAGCTGTTTTTT. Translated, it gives CASSTGLAAYTGELFF.